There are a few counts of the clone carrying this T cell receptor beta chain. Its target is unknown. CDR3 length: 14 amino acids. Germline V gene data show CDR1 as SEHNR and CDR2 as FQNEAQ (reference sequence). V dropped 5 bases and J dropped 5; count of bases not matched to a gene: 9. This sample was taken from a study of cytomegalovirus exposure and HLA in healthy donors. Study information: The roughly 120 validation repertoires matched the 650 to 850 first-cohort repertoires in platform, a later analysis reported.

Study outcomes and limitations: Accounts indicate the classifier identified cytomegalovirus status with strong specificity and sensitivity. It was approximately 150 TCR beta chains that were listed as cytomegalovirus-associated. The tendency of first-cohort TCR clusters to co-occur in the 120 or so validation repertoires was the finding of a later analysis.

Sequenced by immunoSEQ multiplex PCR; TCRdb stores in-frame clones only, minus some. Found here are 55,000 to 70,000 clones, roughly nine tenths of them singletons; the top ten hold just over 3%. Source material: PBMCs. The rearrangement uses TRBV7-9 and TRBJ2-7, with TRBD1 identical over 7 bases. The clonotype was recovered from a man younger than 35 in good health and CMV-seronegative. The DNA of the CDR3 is TGTGCCAGCAGCGATACCGACAGGGACCACGAGCAGTACTTC. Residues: CASSDTDRDHEQYF.